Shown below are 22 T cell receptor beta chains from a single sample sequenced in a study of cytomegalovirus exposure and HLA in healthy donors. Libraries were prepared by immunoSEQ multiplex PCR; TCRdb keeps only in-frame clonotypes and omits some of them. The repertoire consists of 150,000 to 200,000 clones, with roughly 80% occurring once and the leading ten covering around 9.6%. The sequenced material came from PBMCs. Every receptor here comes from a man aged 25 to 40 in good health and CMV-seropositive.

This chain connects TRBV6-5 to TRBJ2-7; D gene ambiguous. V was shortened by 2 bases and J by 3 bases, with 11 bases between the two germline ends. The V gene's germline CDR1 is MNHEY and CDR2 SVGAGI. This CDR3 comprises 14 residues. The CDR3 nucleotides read TGTGCCAGCAGTTACGGGCAGATCCGCTACGAGCAGTACTTC. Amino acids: CASSYGQIRYEQYF.

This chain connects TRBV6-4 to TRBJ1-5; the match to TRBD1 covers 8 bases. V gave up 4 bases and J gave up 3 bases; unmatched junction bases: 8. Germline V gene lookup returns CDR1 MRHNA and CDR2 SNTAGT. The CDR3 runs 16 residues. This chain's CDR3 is CASSGGGQDLNQPQHF. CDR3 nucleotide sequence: TGTGCCAGCAGTGGGGGGGGACAGGACCTCAATCAGCCCCAGCATTTT.

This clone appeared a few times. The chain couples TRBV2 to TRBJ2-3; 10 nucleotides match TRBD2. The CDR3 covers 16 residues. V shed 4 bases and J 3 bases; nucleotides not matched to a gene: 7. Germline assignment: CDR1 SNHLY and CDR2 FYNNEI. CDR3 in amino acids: CASSVRPAGGTDTQYF. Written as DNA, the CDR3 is TGTGCCAGCAGTGTTAGGCCAGCGGGAGGGACAGATACGCAGTATTTT.

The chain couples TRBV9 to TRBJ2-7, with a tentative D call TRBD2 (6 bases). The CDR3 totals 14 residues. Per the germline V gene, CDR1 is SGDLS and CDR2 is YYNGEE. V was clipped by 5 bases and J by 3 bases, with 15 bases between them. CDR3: CASSPVQGGYEQYF. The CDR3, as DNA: TGTGCCAGCAGTCCAGTCCAGGGAGGCTACGAGCAGTACTTC.

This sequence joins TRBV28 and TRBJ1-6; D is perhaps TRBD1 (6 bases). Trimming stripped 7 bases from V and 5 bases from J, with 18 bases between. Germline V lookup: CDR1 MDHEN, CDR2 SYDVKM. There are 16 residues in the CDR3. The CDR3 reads CASIRTEVRNNSPLHF. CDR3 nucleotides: TGTGCCAGCATCAGGACAGAGGTGAGGAATAATTCACCCCTCCACTTT.

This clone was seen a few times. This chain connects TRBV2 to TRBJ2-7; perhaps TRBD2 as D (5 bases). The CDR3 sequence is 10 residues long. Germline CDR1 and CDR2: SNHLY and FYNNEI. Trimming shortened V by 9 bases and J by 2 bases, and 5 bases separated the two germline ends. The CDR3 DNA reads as TGTGCCAGGGAGGCCTACGAGCAGTACTTC. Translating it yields CAREAYEQYF.

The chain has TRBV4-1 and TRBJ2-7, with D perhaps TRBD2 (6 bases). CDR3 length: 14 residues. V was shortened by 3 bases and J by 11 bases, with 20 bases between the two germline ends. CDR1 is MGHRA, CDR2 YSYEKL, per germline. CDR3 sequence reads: CASSQLRIAGGEYF. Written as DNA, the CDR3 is TGCGCCAGCAGCCAGCTAAGGATCGCGGGCGGGGAGTACTTC.

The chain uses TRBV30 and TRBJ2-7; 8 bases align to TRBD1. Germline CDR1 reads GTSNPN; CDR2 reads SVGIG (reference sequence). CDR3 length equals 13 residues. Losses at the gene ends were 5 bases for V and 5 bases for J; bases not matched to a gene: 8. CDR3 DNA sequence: TGTGCCTGGCCCGGGCAGGGGGCGGACGAGCAGTACTTC. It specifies CAWPGQGADEQYF.

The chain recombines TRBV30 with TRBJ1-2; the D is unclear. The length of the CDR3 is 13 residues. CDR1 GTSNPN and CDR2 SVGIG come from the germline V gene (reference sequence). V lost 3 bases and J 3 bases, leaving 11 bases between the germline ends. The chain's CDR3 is CAWRAREDYGYTF. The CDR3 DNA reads TGTGCCTGGAGGGCTAGGGAGGACTATGGCTACACCTTC.

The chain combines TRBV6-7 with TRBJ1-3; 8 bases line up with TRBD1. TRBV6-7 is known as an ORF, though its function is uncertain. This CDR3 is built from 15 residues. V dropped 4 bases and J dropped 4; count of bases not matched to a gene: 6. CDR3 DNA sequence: TGTGCCAGCAGTTGGGACAGGAATTCAGGAAACACCATATATTTT. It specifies CASSWDRNSGNTIYF.

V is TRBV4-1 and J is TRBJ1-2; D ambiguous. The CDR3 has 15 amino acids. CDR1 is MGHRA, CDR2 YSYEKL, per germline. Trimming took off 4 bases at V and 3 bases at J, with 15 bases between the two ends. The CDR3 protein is CASSPLPHKDYGYTF. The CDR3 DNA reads TGCGCCAGCAGCCCTCTACCCCATAAAGACTATGGCTACACCTTC.

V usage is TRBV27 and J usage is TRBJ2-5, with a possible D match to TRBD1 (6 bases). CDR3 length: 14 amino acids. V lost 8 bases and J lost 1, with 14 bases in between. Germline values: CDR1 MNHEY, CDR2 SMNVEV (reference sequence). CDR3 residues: CASRPGHSQETQYF. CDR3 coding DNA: TGTGCCAGCCGGCCGGGACACTCCCAAGAGACCCAGTACTTC.

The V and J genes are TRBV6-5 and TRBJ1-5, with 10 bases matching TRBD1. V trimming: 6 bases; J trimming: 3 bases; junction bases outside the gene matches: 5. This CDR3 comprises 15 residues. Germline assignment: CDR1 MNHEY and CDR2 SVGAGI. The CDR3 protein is CASSRDRGFNQPQHF. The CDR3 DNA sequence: TGTGCCAGCAGCCGGGACAGGGGCTTCAATCAGCCCCAGCATTTT.

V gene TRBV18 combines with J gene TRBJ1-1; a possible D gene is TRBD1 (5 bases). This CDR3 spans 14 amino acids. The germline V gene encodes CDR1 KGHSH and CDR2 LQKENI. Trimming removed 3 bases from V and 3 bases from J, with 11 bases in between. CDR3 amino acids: CASSPDTTHTEAFF. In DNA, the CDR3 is TGTGCCAGCTCACCGGACACGACCCACACTGAAGCTTTCTTT.

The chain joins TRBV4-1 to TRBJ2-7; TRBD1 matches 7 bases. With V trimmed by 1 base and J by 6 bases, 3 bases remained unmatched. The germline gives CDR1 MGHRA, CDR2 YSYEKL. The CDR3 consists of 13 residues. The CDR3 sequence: CASSQGGQLEQYF. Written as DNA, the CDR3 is TGCGCCAGCAGCCAAGGGGGACAGCTCGAGCAGTACTTC.

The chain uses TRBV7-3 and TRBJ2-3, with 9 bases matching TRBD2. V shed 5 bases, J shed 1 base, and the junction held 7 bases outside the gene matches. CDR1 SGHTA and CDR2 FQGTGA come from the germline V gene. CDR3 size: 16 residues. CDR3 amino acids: CASSPRERGGTDTQYF. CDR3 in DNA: TGTGCCAGCAGCCCACGGGAGCGGGGGGGCACAGATACGCAGTATTTT.

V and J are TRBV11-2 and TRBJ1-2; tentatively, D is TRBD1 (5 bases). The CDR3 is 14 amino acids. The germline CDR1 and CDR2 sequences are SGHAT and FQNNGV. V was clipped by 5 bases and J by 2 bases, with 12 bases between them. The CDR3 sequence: CASSVTVLNYGYTF. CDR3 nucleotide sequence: TGTGCCAGCAGCGTGACAGTTCTCAACTATGGCTACACCTTC.

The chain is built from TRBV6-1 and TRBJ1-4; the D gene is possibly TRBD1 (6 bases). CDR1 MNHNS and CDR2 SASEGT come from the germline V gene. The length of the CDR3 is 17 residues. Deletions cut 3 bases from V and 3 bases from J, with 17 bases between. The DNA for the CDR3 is TGTGCCAGCAGTGATCACAGGGACCCGGTAGCTAATGAAAAACTGTTTTTT. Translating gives CASSDHRDPVANEKLFF.

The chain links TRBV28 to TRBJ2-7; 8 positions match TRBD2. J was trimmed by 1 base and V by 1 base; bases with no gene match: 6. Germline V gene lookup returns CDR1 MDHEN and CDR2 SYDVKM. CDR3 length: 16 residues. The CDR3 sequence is CASSLLRGARSYEQYF. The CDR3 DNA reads TGTGCCAGCAGTTTATTGCGGGGGGCTAGATCCTACGAGCAGTACTTC.

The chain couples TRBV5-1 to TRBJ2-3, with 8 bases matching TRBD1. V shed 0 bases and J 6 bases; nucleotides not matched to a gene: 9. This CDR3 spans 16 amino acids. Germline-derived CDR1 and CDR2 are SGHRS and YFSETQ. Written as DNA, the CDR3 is TGCGCCAGCAGCTTGGTTTGGACAGGGCTAACGGATACGCAGTATTTT. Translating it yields CASSLVWTGLTDTQYF.

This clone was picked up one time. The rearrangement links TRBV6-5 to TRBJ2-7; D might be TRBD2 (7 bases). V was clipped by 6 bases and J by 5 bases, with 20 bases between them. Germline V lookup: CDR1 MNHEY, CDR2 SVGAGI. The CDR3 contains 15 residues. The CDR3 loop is CASRGGASPSDEQYF. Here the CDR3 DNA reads TGTGCCAGCAGGGGGGGGGCTAGCCCTTCCGACGAGCAGTACTTC.

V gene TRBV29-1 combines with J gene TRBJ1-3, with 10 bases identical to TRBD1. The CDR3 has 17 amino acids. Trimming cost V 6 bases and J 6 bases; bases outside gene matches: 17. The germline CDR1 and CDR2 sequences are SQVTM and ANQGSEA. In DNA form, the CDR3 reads TGCAGCGTCCTCATTCCGGGACAGGGGTTTTTCCCAAACACCATATATTTT. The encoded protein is CSVLIPGQGFFPNTIYF.